The rows below give T cell receptor beta chains drawn from one sample of a study of cytomegalovirus exposure and HLA in healthy donors. Some clones are missing from TCRdb's copy, which holds only in-frame ones; the method was immunoSEQ multiplex PCR. The data contain 150,000 or so clones, approximately 73% of them singletons. The sequencing input was PBMCs. These receptors came from a man aged 25-45 years in good health and CMV-seropositive. The CDR3 runs from the conserved cysteine through the conserved F or W. Fields, in order: clone size, V gene, CDR3 length, D gene, J gene, CDR3 DNA, CDR3 protein. The D gene is left open where the match is weak. Rows may omit the clone size; those that give it use once, few, many or a size class.

abundance: few
v_gene: TRBV27
len: 14
d_gene: NA
j_gene: TRBJ1-1
CDR3nt: TGTGCCAGCAGTTTACCAGGGCAGAACACTGAAGCTTTCTTT
CDR3aa: CASSLPGQNTEAFF

abundance: NA
v_gene: TRBV19
len: 15
d_gene: NA
j_gene: TRBJ1-5
CDR3nt: TGTGCCAGTAGTATTCCCGCCAGTGGCAATCAGCCCCAGCATTTT
CDR3aa: CASSIPASGNQPQHF

abundance: NA
v_gene: TRBV19
len: 15
d_gene: TRBD1
j_gene: TRBJ1-1
CDR3nt: TGTGCCAGTAGTACCTGGACAGGGTCTTCCACTGAAGCTTTCTTT
CDR3aa: CASSTWTGSSTEAFF

abundance: NA
v_gene: TRBV6-5
len: 15
d_gene: NA
j_gene: TRBJ2-1
CDR3nt: TGTGCCAGCAGTTACTCGCCGAGCGGGCGGAATGAGCAGTTCTTC
CDR3aa: CASSYSPSGRNEQFF

abundance: NA
v_gene: TRBV6-5
len: 14
d_gene: NA
j_gene: TRBJ1-5
CDR3nt: TGCGCCAGCAGTCAGACAGATACCAATCAGCCCCAGCATTTT
CDR3aa: CASSQTDTNQPQHF

abundance: NA
v_gene: TRBV19
len: 14
d_gene: TRBD2
j_gene: TRBJ2-3
CDR3nt: TGTGCCAGTAGATTAGCGGGAGGCTCAGATACGCAGTATTTT
CDR3aa: CASRLAGGSDTQYF

abundance: NA
v_gene: TRBV12-5
len: 14
d_gene: TRBD1
j_gene: TRBJ2-4
CDR3nt: TGTGCTAGTGGTTCTACAGGGGTTGGAAACATTCAGTACTTC
CDR3aa: CASGSTGVGNIQYF

abundance: few
v_gene: TRBV6-5
len: 14
d_gene: TRBD2
j_gene: TRBJ2-7
CDR3nt: TGTGCCAGCAGACTAGCGGGCAGCTCCTACGAGCAGTACTTC
CDR3aa: CASRLAGSSYEQYF

abundance: NA
v_gene: TRBV19
len: 15
d_gene: TRBD1
j_gene: TRBJ2-2
CDR3nt: TGTGCCAGTATGGGACAGGGACCTATCGCCGGGGAGCTGTTTTTT
CDR3aa: CASMGQGPIAGELFF

abundance: NA
v_gene: TRBV29-1
len: 13
d_gene: TRBD1
j_gene: TRBJ1-2
CDR3nt: TGCAGCGTTAACAGGGGATCGGGCTATGGCTACACCTTC
CDR3aa: CSVNRGSGYGYTF

abundance: NA
v_gene: TRBV11-2
len: 14
d_gene: TRBD1
j_gene: TRBJ2-7
CDR3nt: TGTGCCAGCAGCCCGCGAACAGACAGGGACGAGCAGTACTTC
CDR3aa: CASSPRTDRDEQYF

abundance: NA
v_gene: TRBV6-5
len: 14
d_gene: NA
j_gene: TRBJ1-6
CDR3nt: TGTGCCAGCTCAGATTGGCAGGGAAGGTCACCCCTCCACTTT
CDR3aa: CASSDWQGRSPLHF

abundance: NA
v_gene: TRBV2
len: 13
d_gene: NA
j_gene: TRBJ1-2
CDR3nt: TGTGCCAGCAGAACGGACAGTTTCTATGGCTACACCTTC
CDR3aa: CASRTDSFYGYTF

abundance: NA
v_gene: TRBV28
len: 17
d_gene: TRBD2
j_gene: TRBJ2-5
CDR3nt: TGTGCCAGCAGTTTTTCCCCGACTAGCGGACGCCTCCACGAGCGGTACTTC
CDR3aa: CASSFSPTSGRLHERYF

abundance: NA
v_gene: TRBV19
len: 15
d_gene: NA
j_gene: TRBJ2-7
CDR3nt: TGTGCCAGTAGTATCGACGACTTACAAACCTACGAGCAGTACTTC
CDR3aa: CASSIDDLQTYEQYF

abundance: NA
v_gene: TRBV5-1
len: 14
d_gene: NA
j_gene: TRBJ1-1
CDR3nt: TGCGCCAGCAGCTTTACGGACAGAGGAACTGAAGCTTTCTTT
CDR3aa: CASSFTDRGTEAFF

abundance: once
v_gene: TRBV6-5
len: 15
d_gene: NA
j_gene: TRBJ1-2
CDR3nt: TGTGCCAGCAGAACCGGGACTGCAATTAACTATGGCTACACCTTC
CDR3aa: CASRTGTAINYGYTF

abundance: NA
v_gene: TRBV6-4
len: 13
d_gene: NA
j_gene: TRBJ1-1
CDR3nt: TGTGCCAGCAGAGCAGGGGCAAACACTGAAGCTTTCTTT
CDR3aa: CASRAGANTEAFF

abundance: few
v_gene: TRBV7-9
len: 12
d_gene: NA
j_gene: TRBJ1-2
CDR3nt: TGTGCCAGCAGCTCTCAGGCGGGAGGCTACACCTTC
CDR3aa: CASSSQAGGYTF

abundance: few
v_gene: TRBV9
len: 16
d_gene: TRBD2
j_gene: TRBJ2-2
CDR3nt: TGTGCCAGCAGCGTACTAGCGGGAGGGCTTGGCGGGGAGCTGTTTTTT
CDR3aa: CASSVLAGGLGGELFF

abundance: few
v_gene: TRBV7-8
len: 15
d_gene: NA
j_gene: TRBJ2-7
CDR3nt: TGTGCCAGCAGCTTAGTCGGGCGGGAAACAAGCGAGCAGTACTTC
CDR3aa: CASSLVGRETSEQYF

abundance: NA
v_gene: TRBV28
len: 14
d_gene: TRBD1
j_gene: TRBJ1-1
CDR3nt: TGTGCCAGCAGAGTCGGACAGGGGATTACTGAAGCTTTCTTT
CDR3aa: CASRVGQGITEAFF

abundance: NA
v_gene: TRBV2
len: 15
d_gene: NA
j_gene: TRBJ2-1
CDR3nt: TGTGCCAGCAGGTGGAGGGTGGAAAGCTACAATGAGCAGTTCTTC
CDR3aa: CASRWRVESYNEQFF

abundance: once
v_gene: TRBV5-1
len: 11
d_gene: NA
j_gene: TRBJ2-7
CDR3nt: TGCGCCAGCAGCTTGGACAACGAGCAGTACTTC
CDR3aa: CASSLDNEQYF

abundance: NA
v_gene: TRBV18
len: 12
d_gene: NA
j_gene: TRBJ2-3
CDR3nt: TGTGCCAGCTCACCGAGCCGAGATACGCAGTATTTT
CDR3aa: CASSPSRDTQYF

abundance: few
v_gene: TRBV9
len: 16
d_gene: NA
j_gene: TRBJ1-2
CDR3nt: TGTGCCAGCAGCGGATCTGCGGAGCAGGGTAACTATGGCTACACCTTC
CDR3aa: CASSGSAEQGNYGYTF

abundance: NA
v_gene: TRBV5-6
len: 13
d_gene: NA
j_gene: TRBJ1-1
CDR3nt: TGTGCCAGCAGCTTGGTTGAGGGCACTGAAGCTTTCTTT
CDR3aa: CASSLVEGTEAFF

abundance: NA
v_gene: TRBV5-1
len: 14
d_gene: TRBD2
j_gene: TRBJ2-1
CDR3nt: TGCGCCAGCAGTCCGGGACTAGCGGGGAATGAGCAGTTCTTC
CDR3aa: CASSPGLAGNEQFF

abundance: NA
v_gene: TRBV5-1
len: 15
d_gene: TRBD2
j_gene: TRBJ2-1
CDR3nt: TGCGCCAGCACACTAGCGGACCCCACCTACAATGAGCAGTTCTTC
CDR3aa: CASTLADPTYNEQFF

abundance: NA
v_gene: TRBV9
len: 15
d_gene: TRBD1
j_gene: TRBJ2-5
CDR3nt: TGTGCCAGCAGCGTAGTTCCCGGACAGGGGGAGACCCAGTACTTC
CDR3aa: CASSVVPGQGETQYF

abundance: NA
v_gene: TRBV13
len: 14
d_gene: NA
j_gene: TRBJ2-7
CDR3nt: TGTGCCAGCAGCTTAAGACAGAATCTCTACGAGCAGTACTTC
CDR3aa: CASSLRQNLYEQYF

abundance: NA
v_gene: TRBV7-9
len: 16
d_gene: TRBD1
j_gene: TRBJ1-1
CDR3nt: TGTGCCAGCAGCTTAGAAAGGGGGCGAAAGAACACTGAAGCTTTCTTT
CDR3aa: CASSLERGRKNTEAFF

abundance: NA
v_gene: TRBV19
len: 16
d_gene: TRBD1
j_gene: TRBJ2-7
CDR3nt: TGTGCCAGTAGTCCAGACGACAGGGGGCGAAGTTGGGAGCAGTACTTC
CDR3aa: CASSPDDRGRSWEQYF

abundance: NA
v_gene: TRBV19
len: 19
d_gene: NA
j_gene: TRBJ2-1
CDR3nt: TGTGCCAGTAGTATACCCCGGGGTGCTGGAGGGCCTTTTTGGAATGAGCAGTTCTTC
CDR3aa: CASSIPRGAGGPFWNEQFF

abundance: once
v_gene: TRBV5-1
len: 14
d_gene: TRBD2
j_gene: TRBJ2-5
CDR3nt: TGCGCCAGCAGCGAGGGACTAGCGGGGGAGACCCAGTACTTC
CDR3aa: CASSEGLAGETQYF

abundance: NA
v_gene: TRBV30
len: 16
d_gene: NA
j_gene: TRBJ1-6
CDR3nt: TGTGCCTGGAGTGTAATGGGGACACCTAATAATTCACCCCTCCACTTT
CDR3aa: CAWSVMGTPNNSPLHF

abundance: NA
v_gene: TRBV5-1
len: 11
d_gene: NA
j_gene: TRBJ2-5
CDR3nt: TGCGCCAGCAGCTCCACGGTGTACCAGTACTTC
CDR3aa: CASSSTVYQYF

abundance: NA
v_gene: TRBV28
len: 14
d_gene: NA
j_gene: TRBJ2-7
CDR3nt: TGTGCCAGCAGTTTATCCGGGACTCCCTACGAGCAGTACTTC
CDR3aa: CASSLSGTPYEQYF

abundance: NA
v_gene: TRBV28
len: 14
d_gene: NA
j_gene: TRBJ2-1
CDR3nt: TGTGCCAGCAGTTCGATCTACTCCTACAATGAGCAGTTCTTC
CDR3aa: CASSSIYSYNEQFF

abundance: NA
v_gene: TRBV5-1
len: 16
d_gene: TRBD2
j_gene: TRBJ2-2
CDR3nt: TGCGCCAGCAGCTTGGGGGAGCGGGAGAACACCGGGGAGCTGTTTTTT
CDR3aa: CASSLGERENTGELFF

abundance: NA
v_gene: TRBV5-1
len: 13
d_gene: NA
j_gene: TRBJ1-5
CDR3nt: TGCGCCAGCAGCTCGGAGGGTAGGCAGCCCCAGCATTTT
CDR3aa: CASSSEGRQPQHF

abundance: NA
v_gene: TRBV7-2
len: 12
d_gene: TRBD1
j_gene: TRBJ1-1
CDR3nt: TGTGCCAGCAGACGACAGGGGGCTACGGCTTTCTTT
CDR3aa: CASRRQGATAFF

abundance: NA
v_gene: TRBV6-5
len: 14
d_gene: TRBD2
j_gene: TRBJ2-1
CDR3nt: TGTGCCAGCAGTTTAGCGGGAGGGCCGGACGAGCAGTTCTTC
CDR3aa: CASSLAGGPDEQFF

abundance: NA
v_gene: TRBV7-6
len: 19
d_gene: NA
j_gene: TRBJ2-3
CDR3nt: TGTGCCAGCAGCTCATCATACCGGCGATGGAGCGGGCCTACAGATACGCAGTATTTT
CDR3aa: CASSSSYRRWSGPTDTQYF

abundance: few
v_gene: TRBV5-4
len: 15
d_gene: TRBD1
j_gene: TRBJ2-2
CDR3nt: TGTGCCAGCAGGCCATCAGACAGGGCCACCGGGGAGCTGTTTTTT
CDR3aa: CASRPSDRATGELFF